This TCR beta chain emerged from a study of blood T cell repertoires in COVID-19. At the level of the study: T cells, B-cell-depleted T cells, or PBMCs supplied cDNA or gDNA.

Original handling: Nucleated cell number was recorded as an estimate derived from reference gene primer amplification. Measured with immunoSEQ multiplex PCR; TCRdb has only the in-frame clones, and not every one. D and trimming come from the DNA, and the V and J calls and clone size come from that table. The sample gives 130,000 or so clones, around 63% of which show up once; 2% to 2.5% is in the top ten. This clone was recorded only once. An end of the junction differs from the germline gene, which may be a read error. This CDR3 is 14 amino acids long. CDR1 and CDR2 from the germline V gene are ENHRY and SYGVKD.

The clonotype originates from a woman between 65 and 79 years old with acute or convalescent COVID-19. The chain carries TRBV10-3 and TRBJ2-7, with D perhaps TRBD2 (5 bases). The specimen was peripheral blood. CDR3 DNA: TGTGCCACCAGTGCCGGGATCAAGAACTACGAGCAGTACTTC. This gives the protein CATSAGIKNYEQYF.